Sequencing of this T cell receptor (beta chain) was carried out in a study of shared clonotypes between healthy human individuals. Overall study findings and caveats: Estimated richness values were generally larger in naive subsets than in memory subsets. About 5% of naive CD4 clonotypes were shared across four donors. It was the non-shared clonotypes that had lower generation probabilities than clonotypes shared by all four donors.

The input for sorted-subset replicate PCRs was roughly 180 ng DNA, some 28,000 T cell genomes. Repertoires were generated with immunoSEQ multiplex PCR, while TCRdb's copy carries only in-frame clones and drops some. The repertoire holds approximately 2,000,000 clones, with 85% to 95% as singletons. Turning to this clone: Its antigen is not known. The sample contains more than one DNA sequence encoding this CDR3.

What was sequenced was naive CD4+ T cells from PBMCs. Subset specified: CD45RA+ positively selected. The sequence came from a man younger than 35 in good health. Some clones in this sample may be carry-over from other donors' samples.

In nucleotides, the CDR3 is TGTGCCAGCAGCTTGGTTGGCAGCTACGAGCAGTACTTC. Its translation: CASSLVGSYEQYF. The V and J genes are TRBV5-4 and TRBJ2-7; no reliable D call. The V gene's germline CDR1 is SGHNT and CDR2 YYREEE (reference sequence). With 0 bases removed from V and 3 bases from J, the gap between germline ends came to 7 bases. This CDR3 has 13 amino acids.